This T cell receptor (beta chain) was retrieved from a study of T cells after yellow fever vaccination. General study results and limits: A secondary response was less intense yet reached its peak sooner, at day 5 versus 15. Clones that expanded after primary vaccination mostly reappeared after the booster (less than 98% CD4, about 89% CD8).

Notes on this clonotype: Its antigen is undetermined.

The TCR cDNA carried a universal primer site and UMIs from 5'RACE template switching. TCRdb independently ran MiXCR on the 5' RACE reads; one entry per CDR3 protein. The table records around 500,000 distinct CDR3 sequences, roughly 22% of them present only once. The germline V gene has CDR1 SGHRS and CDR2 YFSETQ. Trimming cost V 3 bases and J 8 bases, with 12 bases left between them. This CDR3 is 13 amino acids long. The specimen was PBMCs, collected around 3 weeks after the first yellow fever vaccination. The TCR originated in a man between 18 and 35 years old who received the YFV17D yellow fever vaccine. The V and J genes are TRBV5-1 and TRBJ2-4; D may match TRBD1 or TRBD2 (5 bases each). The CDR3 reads CASSYEGLDIQYF. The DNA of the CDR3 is TGCGCCAGCAGCTACGAGGGGTTGGACATTCAGTACTTC.